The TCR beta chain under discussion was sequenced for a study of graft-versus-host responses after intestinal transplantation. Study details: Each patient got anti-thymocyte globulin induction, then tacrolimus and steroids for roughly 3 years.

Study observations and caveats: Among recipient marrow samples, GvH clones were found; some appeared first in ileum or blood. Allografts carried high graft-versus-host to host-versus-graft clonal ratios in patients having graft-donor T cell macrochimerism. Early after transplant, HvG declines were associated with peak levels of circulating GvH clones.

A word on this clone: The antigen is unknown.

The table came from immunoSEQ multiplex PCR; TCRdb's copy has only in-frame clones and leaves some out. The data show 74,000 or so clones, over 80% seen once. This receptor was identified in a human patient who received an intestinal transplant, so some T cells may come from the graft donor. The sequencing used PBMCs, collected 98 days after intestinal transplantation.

The CDR3 spells CASSTLGGPGVNTEAFF. CDR3 nucleotides: TGCGCCAGCAGCACCCTCGGGGGCCCCGGAGTGAACACTGAAGCTTTCTTT. This sequence joins TRBV5-1 and TRBJ1-1; a weak D match, TRBD1 (6 bases). From germline, CDR1 is SGHRS and CDR2 YFSETQ. The CDR3 has 17 residues. V was pared by 4 bases and J by 0 bases, with 19 bases between. Looking up the rest from reference TRBV5-1 and TRBJ1-1 gives the full variable domain: KAGVTQTPRYLIKTRGQQVTLSCSPISGHRSVSWYQQTPGQGLQFLFEYFSETQRNKGNFPGRFSGRQFSNSRSEMNVSTLELGDSALYLCASSTLGGPGVNTEAFFGQGTRLTVV.